The 17 T cell receptor beta chains given below trace back to one sample, sequenced in a study of blood T cell repertoires in COVID-19. Generated by immunoSEQ multiplex PCR, the TCRdb table keeps only in-frame clones and is missing some. The sample contains about 200,000 clones, over 70% of which appear only once. Material: peripheral blood. These receptors were collected from a man aged 40-49 years with acute or convalescent COVID-19.

This clone was seen more than once but under ten times. The CDR3 is CASSSAGTGGIDEQFF. In nucleotides, the CDR3 is TGCGCCAGCAGCTCAGCGGGGACAGGGGGCATCGATGAGCAGTTCTTC. The V and J genes are TRBV5-1 and TRBJ2-1, with 12 bases that match TRBD1. CDR1 and CDR2 (germline): SGHRS, YFSETQ. Trimming cost V 3 bases and J 8 bases; bases outside gene matches: 9. This CDR3 spans 16 amino acids.

This clone was detected only once. The V gene is TRBV28, the J gene TRBJ1-2; possible D gene TRBD1, 6 bases. Deletions cut 4 bases from V and 2 bases from J, with 17 bases between. The CDR3 is 16 amino acids. Germline V gene data show CDR1 as MDHEN and CDR2 as SYDVKM. The CDR3 DNA reads as TGTGCCAGCAGTTCACTAAGCGGGGGCGCGAACTATGGCTACACCTTC. Its protein product is CASSSLSGGANYGYTF.

The chain uses TRBV6-1 and TRBJ2-3, with 7 bases matching TRBD2. Germline assignment: CDR1 MNHNS and CDR2 SASEGT. The CDR3 has 16 amino acids. Germline trimming cut 2 bases from V and 0 bases from J; bases unmatched to any gene: 5. The CDR3 loop is CASSEYRGSSTDTQYF. Written as DNA, the CDR3 is TGTGCCAGCAGTGAATACCGCGGGAGCAGCACAGATACGCAGTATTTT.

The chain recombines TRBV23-1 with TRBJ2-5, with 7 bases identical to TRBD1. Being an ORF, TRBV23-1 has a function that is uncertain. V lost 8 bases and J lost 4; bases outside the gene matches: 7. The CDR3 has 13 amino acids. CDR3 coding DNA: TGCGCCAGCCCCGACAGGGAAGGAGAGACCCAGTACTTC. Protein: CASPDREGETQYF.

The chain has TRBV19 and TRBJ1-5; D is undetermined. Looked up from germline, CDR1 is LNHDA and CDR2 is SQIVND (reference sequence). The CDR3 length is 15 residues. Trimming removed 10 bases from V and 7 bases from J, with 23 bases in between. This CDR3 is CATDPTPVGGQPQHF. In DNA form, the CDR3 reads TGTGCCACCGACCCAACTCCCGTGGGCGGGCAGCCCCAGCATTTT.

The chain recombines TRBV19 with TRBJ1-2; the D is unclear. Germline V lookup: CDR1 LNHDA, CDR2 SQIVND (reference sequence). V was pared by 10 bases and J by 0 bases, with 6 bases between. The length of the CDR3 is 11 residues. CDR3 sequence (DNA): TGTGCCACCGGGGCTAACTATGGCTACACCTTC. This codes for CATGANYGYTF.

The chain carries TRBV9 and TRBJ2-1; 7 bases map to TRBD1. Germline V CDR1 and CDR2: SGDLS, YYNGEE. With V trimmed by 2 bases and J by 2 bases, 4 bases remained unmatched. The CDR3 length is 15 residues. CDR3 DNA sequence: TGTGCCAGCAGCGTTGCCGGGACAGCCTACAATGAGCAGTTCTTC. It codes for CASSVAGTAYNEQFF.

V is TRBV7-8 and J is TRBJ1-4; TRBD1 matches 7 bases. V lost 1 base and J lost 7; bases outside the gene matches: 12. The CDR3 covers 17 residues. Germline loops: CDR1 SGHVS, CDR2 FQNEAQ. CDR3 sequence: CASSLGLEIGGVEKLFF. Here the CDR3 DNA reads TGTGCCAGCAGCTTAGGCCTAGAAATAGGGGGCGTTGAAAAACTGTTTTTT.

This rearrangement joins TRBV19 to TRBJ2-3, with D unresolved. Trimming took 10 bases from V and 4 from J, leaving 9 bases between them. The germline gives CDR1 LNHDA, CDR2 SQIVND (reference sequence). This CDR3 contains 11 residues. In DNA form, the CDR3 reads TGTGCCACCCGGGTGGCAGATACGCAGTATTTT. This sequence encodes CATRVADTQYF.

V gene TRBV20-1 combines with J gene TRBJ1-2, with D perhaps matching TRBD1 (6 bases). V lost 3 bases and J 4 bases, leaving 15 bases between the germline ends. In germline, CDR1 is DFQATT, CDR2 SNEGSKA (reference sequence). The CDR3 is 14 residues long. Here the CDR3 reads CSASSGGGGYGYTF. The CDR3 DNA is TGCAGTGCTAGTAGCGGGGGCGGAGGCTATGGCTACACCTTC.

The V and J genes are TRBV11-2 and TRBJ2-5; weak D call: TRBD1 (6 bases). This CDR3 contains 16 residues. Per the germline V gene, CDR1 is SGHAT and CDR2 is FQNNGV. Trimming took off 4 bases at V and 5 bases at J, with 20 bases between the two ends. CDR3 in DNA: TGTGCCAGCAGCTCGGATCCTGCAGGGGCCGCGGAGACCCAGTACTTC. It specifies CASSSDPAGAAETQYF.

CDR3 nucleotides: TGTGCCAGTACGGGACTCCCGGCAGCCTACAATGAGCAGTTCTTC. Its translation: CASTGLPAAYNEQFF. This chain links TRBV19 with TRBJ2-1, with D possibly matching TRBD2 (6 bases). With 7 bases removed from V and 2 bases from J, the gap between germline ends came to 15 bases. The CDR3 consists of 15 residues. CDR1 and CDR2 (germline): LNHDA, SQIVND (reference sequence).

This clone was observed a single time. V is TRBV6-6 and J is TRBJ2-7; 7 bases are shared with TRBD2. CDR3 length equals 13 residues. Germline values: CDR1 MNHNY, CDR2 SVGAGI (reference sequence). Losses at the gene ends were 10 bases for V and 4 bases for J; bases not matched to a gene: 10. The CDR3 sequence: CATSSTSRYEQYF. The CDR3 DNA follows: TGTGCCACCTCCTCGACTAGCAGATACGAGCAGTACTTC.

The V and J genes are TRBV9 and TRBJ1-2, with no clear D. Germline V CDR1 and CDR2: SGDLS, YYNGEE. The CDR3 length is 17 residues. The V end was cut by 8 bases, the J end by 7 bases, with 30 bases between. CDR3 loop: CARTSIQDGCSSCGYTF. CDR3 bases: TGTGCCAGAACCTCCATCCAAGACGGTTGTAGCTCCTGTGGCTACACCTTC.

The chain has TRBV7-2 and TRBJ1-2; 8 bases line up with TRBD1. CDR1 is SGHTA and CDR2 is FQGNSA in the germline V gene. The junction had 10 bases not matched to a gene; V was cut back by 2 bases and J by 5 bases. CDR3 length equals 16 residues. The CDR3 region has the DNA TGTGCCAGCAGCTTAACCCCAGGGGGCACGGTTTATGGCTACACCTTC. It translates to CASSLTPGGTVYGYTF.

CDR3 in DNA: TGTGCCAGCAGCTCCGGGACAAGGGGCCTGAACACTGAAGCTTTCTTT. It yields the protein CASSSGTRGLNTEAFF. The chain couples TRBV7-9 to TRBJ1-1; D perhaps matches TRBD1 (6 bases). The germline V gene has CDR1 SEHNR and CDR2 FQNEAQ (reference sequence). The CDR3 is 16 residues long. Between the trimmed V and J ends, which lost 4 bases and 0 bases, there was a span of 15 bases.

This rearrangement joins TRBV7-2 to TRBJ1-1, with D unresolved. The V gene lost 1 base and the J gene lost 3 bases, with 12 bases spanning the gap. This CDR3 comprises 15 residues. In germline, CDR1 is SGHTA, CDR2 FQGNSA. The CDR3 DNA sequence: TGTGCCAGCAGCTTAGGGACCTGGGAGTACACTGAAGCTTTCTTT. It codes for CASSLGTWEYTEAFF. Using reference TRBV7-2 and TRBJ1-1 for the parts outside the CDR3, the full variable domain is GAGVSQSPSNKVTEKGKDVELRCDPISGHTALYWYRQSLGQGLEFLIYFQGNSAPDKSGLPSDRFSAERTGGSVSTLTIQRTQQEDSAVYLCASSLGTWEYTEAFFGQGTRLTVV.